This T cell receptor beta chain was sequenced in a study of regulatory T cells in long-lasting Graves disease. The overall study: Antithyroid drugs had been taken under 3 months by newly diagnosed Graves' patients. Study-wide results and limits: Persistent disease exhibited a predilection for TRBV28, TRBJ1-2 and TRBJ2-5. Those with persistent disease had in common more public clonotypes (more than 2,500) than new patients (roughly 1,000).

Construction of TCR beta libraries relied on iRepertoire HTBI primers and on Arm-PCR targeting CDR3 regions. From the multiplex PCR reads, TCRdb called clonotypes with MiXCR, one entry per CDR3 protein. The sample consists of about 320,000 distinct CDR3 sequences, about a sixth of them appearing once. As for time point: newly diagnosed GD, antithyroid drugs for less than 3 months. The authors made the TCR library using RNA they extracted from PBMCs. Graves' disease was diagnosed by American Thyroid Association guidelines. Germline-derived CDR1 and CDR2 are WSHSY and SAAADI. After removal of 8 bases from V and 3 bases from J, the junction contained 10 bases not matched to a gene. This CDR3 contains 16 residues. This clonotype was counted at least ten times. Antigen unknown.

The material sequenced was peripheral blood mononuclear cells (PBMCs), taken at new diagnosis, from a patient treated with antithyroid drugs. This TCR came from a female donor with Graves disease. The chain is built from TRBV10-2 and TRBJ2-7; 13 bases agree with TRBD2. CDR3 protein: CASHRDRTSGSYEQYF. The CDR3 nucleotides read TGCGCCAGCCACCGGGACAGGACTAGCGGGAGCTACGAGCAGTACTTC.